The clone carrying this T cell receptor beta chain came up a few times. Its specificity is unknown. This sample was included in a study of identifying expanded T cells in peripheral blood. CDR1 SNHLY and CDR2 FYNNEI come from the germline V gene. This CDR3 is built from 15 residues. The V end lost 6 bases, the J end lost 7 bases, and 18 bases lay between the germline ends. This table comes from immunoSEQ multiplex PCR, and its TCRdb copy is limited to in-frame clones, with some not included. Of 100,000 to 150,000 clones listed, approximately 88% were seen once; the top ten hold roughly 3.3%. No infections or other immune events were documented during collection. The study's findings and limits: About 1.2 clones differed between technical replicates, versus about 16 and 19 over time. Variance in clone template counts between approximately 2-week samples significantly increased with total template count across all healthy donors.

Sequencing was performed on blood. This sequence originates from a person between 18 and 75 years old in good health. J is TRBJ1-4 and V is TRBV2, with D hard to call. The DNA of the CDR3 is TGTGCCAGCAGAGACCGGGCCTCGATCGGTGAAAAACTGTTTTTT. This gives the protein CASRDRASIGEKLFF.